This TCR beta chain was captured by sequencing in a study of T-cell reconstitution after alpha-beta-depleted transplantation in children. Germline V gene lookup returns CDR1 SGHRS and CDR2 YFSETQ. The CDR3 is 16 amino acids. V was trimmed by 0 bases and J by 0 bases, leaving 10 bases between them. TCRbeta library construction was performed incorporating unique molecular identifiers. Each CDR3 protein gets one entry after TCRdb re-called the PCR reads with MiXCR. This sample has 600,000 or so distinct CDR3 sequences; roughly 23% occur once, and the top ten carry roughly 13%. On this clonotype: The antigen is undetermined.

Overall study results and limits: When one year had passed after transplant, most T-cell counts and diversity came from newly produced T cells. Reportedly, only several hundred clones from non-depleted graft cells drove alpha-beta T-cell counts at about two months.

Specimen: PBMCs, mostly from graft donor cells, collected 360 days after TCRalphabeta/CD19-depleted stem cell transplant. The sequence derives from a boy younger than two who had a stem cell transplant for acute myeloid leukemia, so the T cells may come from the graft donor. The rearrangement uses TRBV5-1 and TRBJ2-4; D gene unclear. Here the CDR3 reads CASSLDGLLAKNIQYF. CDR3 nucleotides: TGCGCCAGCAGCTTGGACGGGTTACTAGCCAAAAACATTCAGTACTTC. The full variable domain, in which reference TRBV5-1 and TRBJ2-4 provide the parts outside the CDR3, is KAGVTQTPRYLIKTRGQQVTLSCSPISGHRSVSWYQQTPGQGLQFLFEYFSETQRNKGNFPGRFSGRQFSNSRSEMNVSTLELGDSALYLCASSLDGLLAKNIQYFGAGTRLSVL.